The present T cell receptor (beta chain) was sequenced within a study of CD8 T cells in Susac syndrome. Germline-derived CDR1 and CDR2 are LNHDA and SQIVND (reference sequence). CDR3 size: 14 residues. The V and J ends lost 8 bases and 1 base respectively, with 13 bases between them. The RNA input was about 0.5 to 1 ug, and it was reverse transcribed with random hexamers. Via MiXCR, TCRdb re-called the immunoSEQ multiplex PCR reads, giving one row per CDR3 protein. The top ten clones hold 0.18% of a sample with 250,000 to 300,000 distinct CDR3 sequences, over 75% of them seen once. The rearrangement joins TRBV19 to TRBJ2-3; D may be TRBD2 (5 bases). Sequenced sample: CD8+ T cells from PBMCs. The sequence derives from a human donor with multiple sclerosis. CDR3 nucleotide sequence: TGTGCCAGTGGATTTAATAGCGGCACAGATACGCAGTATTTT. It yields the protein CASGFNSGTDTQYF. Based on the CDR3 plus reference TRBV19 and TRBJ2-3, the full variable domain is DGGITQSPKYLFRKEGQNVTLSCEQNLNHDAMYWYRQDPGQGLRLIYYSQIVNDFQKGDIAEGYSVSREKKESFPLTVTSAQKNPTAFYLCASGFNSGTDTQYFGPGTRLTVL.